These 9 T cell receptor beta chains were all obtained from the same sample, sequenced in a study of blood T cell repertoires in COVID-19. Assay used: immunoSEQ multiplex PCR; TCRdb lists only in-frame clones, some missing. This sample carries about 310,000 clones, 85% of them seen once, and the ten largest clones take under 2%. Source material: PBMCs or T cells enriched from blood (not recorded which). Receptors originate from a woman aged 25 to 39 who had been exposed to COVID-19.

V is TRBV2 and J is TRBJ1-5; the D is unclear. The CDR3 is 15 amino acids. V gave up 7 bases and J gave up 0 bases, with 13 bases separating them. Per the germline V gene, CDR1 is SNHLY and CDR2 is FYNNEI. CDR3 in DNA: TGTGCCAGCAACCTACAGCCTTATAGCAATCAGCCCCAGCATTTT. This sequence encodes CASNLQPYSNQPQHF.

This chain connects TRBV28 to TRBJ2-1; 8 nucleotides match TRBD2. This CDR3 has 15 residues. V was clipped by 2 bases and J by 8 bases; unmatched bases: 8. Germline CDR1 MDHEN, CDR2 SYDVKM. The CDR3 sequence: CASSLAKAGGDEQFF. Written as DNA, the CDR3 is TGTGCCAGCAGTTTAGCGAAGGCGGGGGGTGATGAGCAGTTCTTC.

The chain uses TRBV19 and TRBJ2-2; TRBD2 agrees at 7 bases. Trimming at V came to 3 bases and at J to 4 bases, leaving 8 bases not matched to a gene. This CDR3 has 16 amino acids. Germline values: CDR1 LNHDA, CDR2 SQIVND (reference sequence). CDR3 sequence reads: CASSIRSGVSTGELFF. In nucleotides, the CDR3 is TGTGCCAGTAGTATTCGAAGCGGGGTTAGCACCGGGGAGCTGTTTTTT.

The chain employs TRBV2 and TRBJ2-3; 8 bases align to TRBD2. Germline V gene sequence: CDR1 SNHLY, CDR2 FYNNEI. V was pared by 8 bases and J by 0 bases, with 10 bases of the junction left unmatched. This CDR3 has 16 residues. DNA for the CDR3: TGTGCCAGCCGACTCAGCGGGGGATGGAGCACAGATACGCAGTATTTT. Protein product: CASRLSGGWSTDTQYF.

CDR3 DNA: TGTGCCAGCAGTTATAGTTGGCGGGGGAACACCGGGGAGCTGTTTTTT. Residues: CASSYSWRGNTGELFF. The rearrangement links TRBV6-5 to TRBJ2-2, with D tentatively TRBD2 (6 bases). V lost 3 bases to trimming and J lost 1 base, with 12 bases between them. Germline CDR1 and CDR2: MNHEY and SVGAGI. The CDR3 contains 16 residues.

The CDR3 nucleotides are TGTGCCAGCAGATCGGGACAGCGGAATGAAAAACTGTTTTTT. Its protein is CASRSGQRNEKLFF. The chain uses TRBV6-5 and TRBJ1-4; the match to TRBD1 covers 7 bases. From germline, CDR1 is MNHEY and CDR2 SVGAGI. Losses at the gene ends were 6 bases for V and 5 bases for J; bases not matched to a gene: 6. The CDR3 is made up of 14 amino acids.

The J gene is TRBJ2-5, the V gene TRBV19; 13 bases match TRBD2. The germline V gene has CDR1 LNHDA and CDR2 SQIVND (reference sequence). This CDR3 comprises 16 residues. V was clipped by 9 bases and J by 2 bases; unmatched bases: 9. CDR3 in amino acids: CASRTSGGPVQETQYF. Written as DNA, the CDR3 is TGTGCCAGCCGGACTAGCGGGGGCCCAGTTCAAGAGACCCAGTACTTC.

This clone has only a few counts. This chain connects TRBV27 to TRBJ2-1; unclear D gene. The V end was cut by 6 bases, the J end by 0 bases, with 12 bases between. CDR1 is MNHEY and CDR2 is SMNVEV in the germline V gene (reference sequence). The CDR3 is 15 amino acids. CDR3 amino acids: CASRELMSSYNEQFF. CDR3 coding DNA: TGTGCCAGCAGAGAACTAATGAGCTCCTACAATGAGCAGTTCTTC.

The chain recombines TRBV11-2 with TRBJ2-7; 7 bases align to TRBD1. After removal of 5 bases from V and 4 bases from J, the junction contained 5 bases not matched to a gene. Germline CDR1 and CDR2: SGHAT and FQNNGV. This CDR3 comprises 13 residues. CDR3 DNA sequence: TGTGCCAGCAGCCTGGACAGGCTTTACGAGCAGTACTTC. Its translation: CASSLDRLYEQYF.